This TCR beta chain was captured by sequencing in a study of T cells in Graves' hyperthyroidism and ophthalmopathy. Across the whole study: Peripheral blood sampling occurred at initial diagnosis, before any treatment. Study-level results: From stable hyperthyroidism, ophthalmopathy was separated by a 13 V-J model.

Diagnoses used clinical symptoms, serum thyroxine and TRAb, thyroid ultrasound and orbital computed tomography. V lost 5 bases, J lost 8 bases, and 15 bases lay in between. CDR1 and CDR2 from the germline V gene are SEHNR and FQNEAQ (reference sequence). CDR3 length: 13 amino acids. TCR beta CDR3 regions were amplified from RNA transcripts. Researchers ran a first-round RT-PCR on the TCR CDR3 using the HTBI primer set. TCRdb reanalysed the multiplex PCR reads using MiXCR and keeps one entry per CDR3 protein. The table includes under 70,000 distinct CDR3 sequences, around 50% detected once. About this clonotype: Its antigen is unidentified.

Sequencing was performed on blood. This chain connects TRBV7-9 to TRBJ1-2, with a weak D call TRBD1 (5 bases). This clonotype was sampled from a woman aged 60-70 years with Graves' ophthalmopathy. This CDR3 reads CASSPRQWGGYTF. The CDR3 DNA sequence: TGTGCCAGCAGCCCTCGGCAGTGGGGGGGCTACACCTTC.